The clone carrying this T cell receptor beta chain was counted at least ten times. Diagnosis rested on symptoms, serum thyroxine and TRAb, thyroid ultrasound, and orbital computed tomography. The data belong to a study of T cells in Graves' hyperthyroidism and ophthalmopathy. TCR beta CDR3 region amplification was performed from RNA transcripts. Researchers ran a first-round RT-PCR on the TCR CDR3 using the HTBI primer set. TCRdb re-called the multiplex PCR reads through MiXCR, storing one row per CDR3 protein. The sample yields under 400,000 distinct CDR3 sequences, about 21% seen once. Trimming removed 8 bases at V and 2 bases at J, with 12 bases between. Germline lookup yields CDR1 SEHNR and CDR2 FQNEAQ (reference sequence). The CDR3 is 13 amino acids.

Sample: blood. The TCR was taken from a woman between 50 and 59 years old with Graves' hyperthyroidism. The chain recombines TRBV7-9 with TRBJ1-1, with D tentatively TRBD1 (5 bases). DNA for the CDR3: TGTGCCAGCTCCGGGGGTTATAACACTGAAGCTTTCTTT. This codes for CASSGGYNTEAFF.